This TCR beta chain is from a study of shared clonotypes between healthy human individuals. Study in general: Samples came from two female and a few male donors aged 18 to 49.

The CDR3 contains 14 residues. In germline, CDR1 is MDHEN, CDR2 SYDVKM. V was cut by 6 bases and J by 0 bases, with 11 bases left in between. Assay: immunoSEQ multiplex PCR; the TCRdb copy retains only in-frame clones and omits some. The sample has 550,000 to 850,000 clones; roughly 72% are singletons. The clonotype comes from a woman in her twenties or thirties in good health. Source material: memory CD4+ T cells sorted from blood. Specified subset: CD45RA-negative fraction. This chain connects TRBV28 to TRBJ1-2; no definite D call. This CDR3 reads CASSPPHANYGYTF. The CDR3 DNA reads TGTGCCAGCAGCCCGCCCCATGCTAACTATGGCTACACCTTC.